Listed below are T cell receptor beta chains from one sample, sequenced in a study of blood T cell repertoires in COVID-19. Measured with immunoSEQ multiplex PCR; TCRdb has only the in-frame clones, and not every one. The sample consists of more than 95,000 clones, about 80% of them appearing once. The material sequenced was peripheral blood. The receptors here all came from a human donor in a cohort sampled during active or convalescent COVID-19. The CDR3 runs from the conserved cysteine through the conserved F or W. A D gene is named only where the DNA matches it firmly.

cdr3_aa	cdr3_length	j_call	d_call	v_call
CASSSGIHEQYF	12	TRBJ2-7	-	TRBV28
CATSDGGANQPQHF	14	TRBJ1-5	-	TRBV24-1
CASSGWTEAFF	11	TRBJ1-1	-	TRBV19
CASSWPGTGRTNYGYTF	17	TRBJ1-2	TRBD1	TRBV7-2
CASTTGVWAGELFF	14	TRBJ2-2	TRBD1	TRBV4-1
CASRADSSGNTIYF	14	TRBJ1-3	-	TRBV2
CASSLTGGSWNTEAFF	16	TRBJ1-1	TRBD1	TRBV11-2
CASSPPRRIAGFGGELFF	18	TRBJ2-2	TRBD2	TRBV14
CASSPGGQGLFVAQYF	16	TRBJ2-5	TRBD1	TRBV7-9
CASQGGYGYTF	11	TRBJ1-2	-	TRBV9
CAIRPTMGRDNSPLHF	16	TRBJ1-6	-	TRBV10-3
CASSLGQGAYEQYF	14	TRBJ2-7	TRBD1	TRBV28
CASSYGQDSTDTQYF	15	TRBJ2-3	TRBD1	TRBV6-6
CATLQGGRSNQPQHF	15	TRBJ1-5	-	TRBV15
CASSSRTGANPDTEAFF	17	TRBJ1-1	TRBD1	TRBV5-1
CSVATGGSTDTQYF	14	TRBJ2-3	TRBD1	TRBV29-1
CASSLAAGVSYEQYF	15	TRBJ2-7	TRBD2	TRBV7-6
CASTDGPRASEAFF	14	TRBJ1-1	-	TRBV2
CASSLRSWRVPTEAFF	16	TRBJ1-1	-	TRBV9
CASSLDAGTAKAFF	14	TRBJ1-1	TRBD1	TRBV5-1
CASSKRWGDGTEAFF	15	TRBJ1-1	-	TRBV11-2
CSASRDLYSNQPQHF	15	TRBJ1-5	-	TRBV20-1
CASSRRGAGTTDTQYF	16	TRBJ2-3	TRBD2	TRBV11-3
CSVLEDRIYNEQFF	14	TRBJ2-1	-	TRBV29-1
CASSAGQGPDTQYF	14	TRBJ2-3	TRBD1	TRBV9
CASSSGQYQETQYF	14	TRBJ2-5	TRBD1	TRBV5-1
CASSQARGGATDTQYF	16	TRBJ2-3	-	TRBV3-1/TRBV3-2
CASSTRTGSAFF	12	TRBJ1-1	TRBD1	TRBV7-2
CASSQEGHTNEKLFF	15	TRBJ1-4	-	TRBV4-3
CASSLGQGAFYGYTF	15	TRBJ1-2	TRBD1	TRBV18
CASSDSGPDFLAGAMYNEQFF	21	TRBJ2-1	TRBD2	TRBV10-2
CASSSLGGDYTDTQYF	16	TRBJ2-3	TRBD2	TRBV7-9
CASSYPLLTSGYNEQFF	17	TRBJ2-1	TRBD2	TRBV5-4
CASSFQTATNEKLFF	15	TRBJ1-4	-	TRBV5-6
CASSLNYGTGHSPGYTF	17	TRBJ1-2	TRBD1	TRBV4-2
CASSLTGGAGEKLFF	15	TRBJ1-4	TRBD1	TRBV5-1
CASSTGGLDEQYF	13	TRBJ2-7	TRBD1	TRBV19
CASVDRNYGYTF	12	TRBJ1-2	TRBD1	TRBV2
CASSFTPSGNTIYF	14	TRBJ1-3	-	TRBV11-2
CASSLGQGGFGSTEAFF	17	TRBJ1-1	-	TRBV5-1
CASSPRDRASYEQYF	15	TRBJ2-7	TRBD1	TRBV18
CASSLAAHTGELFF	14	TRBJ2-2	-	TRBV7-2
CASSFTSGGDTQYF	14	TRBJ2-3	TRBD2	TRBV9
CASSIVGRLGQETQYF	16	TRBJ2-5	TRBD2	TRBV19
CASSQLNLPYTF	12	TRBJ1-2	-	TRBV3-1/TRBV3-2
CASSFAQGTGYTF	13	TRBJ1-2	TRBD1	TRBV7-6
CSAPTTGTQYF	11	TRBJ2-5	-	TRBV20-1
CASSLGDRRYTEAFF	15	TRBJ1-1	TRBD1	TRBV5-1
CASSEARGGYTEAFF	15	TRBJ1-1	-	TRBV2
CASSPRGQGSNQPQHF	16	TRBJ1-5	TRBD1	TRBV19
CASSQDETGAGANVLTF	17	TRBJ2-6	TRBD1	TRBV4-1
CASSWTPSESTDTQYF	16	TRBJ2-3	-	TRBV5-1
CASSGSRGSREKLFF	15	TRBJ1-4	-	TRBV3-1/TRBV3-2